This entry concerns a single T cell receptor (beta chain). This may be a read error: a much more frequent sequence differs by one nucleotide. The CDR3 runs to 13 residues. From germline, CDR1 is DFQATT and CDR2 SNEGSKA (reference sequence). These data originate in a study of regulatory T cells in long-lasting Graves disease. Time point reported: newly diagnosed GD, antithyroid drugs for less than 3 months. PBMC-derived RNA was used for the TCR library. HTBI primers from iRepertoire and Arm-PCR of CDR3 regions yielded the TCR beta libraries. Each CDR3 protein gets one entry after TCRdb re-called the multiplex PCR reads with MiXCR. The sample includes about 540,000 distinct CDR3 sequences, roughly 12% of them seen just once. These records were also assigned to another study, of T cells in Graves' hyperthyroidism and ophthalmopathy.

The input for sequencing was peripheral blood mononuclear cells (PBMCs), taken at new diagnosis, from a patient treated with antithyroid drugs. The rearrangement links TRBV20-1 to TRBJ1-6; the D is unclear. This receptor was taken from a man younger than 45 with Graves disease. CDR3 in amino acids: CGARRGWSSPLHF. CDR3 bases: TGCGGTGCTAGACGGGGATGGAGCTCACCCCTCCACTTT.